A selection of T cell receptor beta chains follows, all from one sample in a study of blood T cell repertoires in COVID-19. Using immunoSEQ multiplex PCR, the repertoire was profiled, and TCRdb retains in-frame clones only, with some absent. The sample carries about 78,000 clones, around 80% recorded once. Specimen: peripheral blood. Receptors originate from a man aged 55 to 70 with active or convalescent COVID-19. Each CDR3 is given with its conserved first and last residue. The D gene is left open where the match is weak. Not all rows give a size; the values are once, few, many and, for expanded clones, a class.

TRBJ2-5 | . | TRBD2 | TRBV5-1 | TGCGCCAGCAGCTTGGCAGGCGCGGGGGTCATCCAAGAGACCCAGTACTTC | CASSLAGAGVIQETQYF
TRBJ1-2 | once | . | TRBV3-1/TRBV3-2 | TGTGCCAGCAGCCCCGTTGGGACACATGGCTACACCTTC | CASSPVGTHGYTF
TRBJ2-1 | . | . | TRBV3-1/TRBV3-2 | TGTGCCAGCAGCCATCCCGGACTCCTTGTCTACAATGAGCAGTTCTTC | CASSHPGLLVYNEQFF
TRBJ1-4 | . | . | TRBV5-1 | TGCGCCAGCAGCTTGGCCACAGCTGTTGGTGAAAAACTGTTTTTT | CASSLATAVGEKLFF
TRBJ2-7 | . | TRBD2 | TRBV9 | TGTGCCAGCAGCGTGCTAGCGGGGGGATACGAGCAGTACTTC | CASSVLAGGYEQYF
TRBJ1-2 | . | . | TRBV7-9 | TGTGCCAGCAGCTCCCCGTCAGGGCCTCACTATGGCTACACCTTC | CASSSPSGPHYGYTF
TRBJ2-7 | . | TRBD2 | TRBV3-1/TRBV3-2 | TGTGCCAGCAGCCAACCTAGGACTAGCGGGGCTCAAGAGCAGTACTTC | CASSQPRTSGAQEQYF
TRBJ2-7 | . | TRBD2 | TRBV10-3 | TGTGCCATCAGTGAGCAGCTAGCGGTTGAGCAGTACTTC | CAISEQLAVEQYF
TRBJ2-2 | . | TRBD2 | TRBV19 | TGTGCCAGTAGGAGGACTAGCGGGGTTCCCGGGGAGCTGTTTTTT | CASRRTSGVPGELFF
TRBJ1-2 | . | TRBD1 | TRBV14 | TGTGCCAGCAGCTTAAGACAGGGCGATGGCTACACCTTC | CASSLRQGDGYTF
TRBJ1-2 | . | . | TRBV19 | TGTGCCAGTAGTATAGGCGGGACCCTTTTCGGCGCCTATGGCTACACCTTC | CASSIGGTLFGAYGYTF
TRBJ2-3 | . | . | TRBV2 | TGTGCCAGCAGCCGGGGTGGGAGCACAGATACGCAGTATTTT | CASSRGGSTDTQYF
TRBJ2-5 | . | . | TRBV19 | TGTGCCAGTAGTACCTCGGGACTGCCCCAAGAGACCCAGTACTTC | CASSTSGLPQETQYF
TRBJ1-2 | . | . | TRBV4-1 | TGCGCCAGCAGCCTCGGGGTCTATGGCTACACCTTC | CASSLGVYGYTF
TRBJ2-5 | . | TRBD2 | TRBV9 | TGTGCCAGCAGCGTCTCAAGCGGGGGGGCGGGTGAGACCCAGTACTTC | CASSVSSGGAGETQYF
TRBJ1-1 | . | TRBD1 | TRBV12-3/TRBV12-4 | TGTGCCAGCAGCGGGACAGGGAAGACTGAAGCTTTCTTT | CASSGTGKTEAFF
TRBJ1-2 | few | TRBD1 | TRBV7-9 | TGTGCCAGCAGCTTAGTGGGACAGGGCTATGGCTACACCTTC | CASSLVGQGYGYTF
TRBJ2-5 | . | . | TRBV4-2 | TGTGCCAGCAGCCAAGACAGGAGGGAAGAGACCCAGTACTTC | CASSQDRREETQYF
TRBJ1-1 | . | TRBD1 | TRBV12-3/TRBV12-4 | TGTGCCAGCAGTAGACAGGGGCTTGTTGAAGCTTTCTTT | CASSRQGLVEAFF
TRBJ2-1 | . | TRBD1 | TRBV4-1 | TGCGCCAGCAGCCAAGGGGACAGGGTTGAGTTGAATGAGCAGTTCTTC | CASSQGDRVELNEQFF
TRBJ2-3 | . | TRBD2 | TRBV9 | TGTGCCAGCAGCCCCGGCGGTAGCGGGGGAACAGATACGCAGTATTTT | CASSPGGSGGTDTQYF
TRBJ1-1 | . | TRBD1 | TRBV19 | TGTGCCAGTAGTCAAACAGGGGCAGTCATCACTGAAGCTTTCTTT | CASSQTGAVITEAFF
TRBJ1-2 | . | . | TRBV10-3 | TGTGCCATCAGTGACAGGGTCGAGTATGGCTACACCTTC | CAISDRVEYGYTF
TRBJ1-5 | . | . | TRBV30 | TGTGCCTGGAGTCCTTCAACAGGGAAGTCCCAGCCCCAGCATTTT | CAWSPSTGKSQPQHF
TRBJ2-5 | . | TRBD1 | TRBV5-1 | TGCGCCAGCAGCTCAATTCTACAGGGGGCGAGGGAGACCCAGTACTTC | CASSSILQGARETQYF
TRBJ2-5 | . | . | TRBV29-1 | TGCAGCGTTGAGGGCGCCGGACAAGAGACCCAGTACTTC | CSVEGAGQETQYF
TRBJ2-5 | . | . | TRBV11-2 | TGTGCCAGCAGCTCCCTACGATTCAGGGGACAAGAGACCCAGTACTTC | CASSSLRFRGQETQYF
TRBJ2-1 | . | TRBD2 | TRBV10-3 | TGTGCCATCAGTGATATAAGCGGGGGGGCCGGGGTGTACAATGAGCAGTTCTTC | CAISDISGGAGVYNEQFF
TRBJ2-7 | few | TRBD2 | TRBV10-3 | TGTGCCATCAGTGATCCGACTAGCGGGGGCGACGAGCAGTACTTC | CAISDPTSGGDEQYF
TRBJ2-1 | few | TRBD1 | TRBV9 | TGTGCCAGCAGCGGGACAGGGCCCACCTACAATGAGCAGTTCTTC | CASSGTGPTYNEQFF
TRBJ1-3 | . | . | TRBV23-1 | TGCGCCAGCAGTCAATTGGGGGCCGGGGAAAGGAGCTCTGGAAACACCATATATTTT | CASSQLGAGERSSGNTIYF
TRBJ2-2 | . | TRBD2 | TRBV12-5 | TGTGCTAGTGGCCCTAGCGGGGGGGCTTCCGGGGAGCTGTTTTTT | CASGPSGGASGELFF
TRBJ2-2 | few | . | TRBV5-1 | TGCGCCAGCAGCTTGGACGGGGTTGCGAACACCGGGGAGCTGTTTTTT | CASSLDGVANTGELFF
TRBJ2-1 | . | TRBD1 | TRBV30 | TGTGCCTGGAGTGTAGGGGACAGCCGGCAGTTCTTC | CAWSVGDSRQFF
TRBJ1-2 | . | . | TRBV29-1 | TGCAGCGTTGAAGCACCGAGTGTGGTAGACTATGGCTACACCTTC | CSVEAPSVVDYGYTF
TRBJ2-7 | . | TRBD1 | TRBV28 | TGTGCCAGCAGTACGCCGGGACAGGGGGTCTCCTACGAGCAGTACTTC | CASSTPGQGVSYEQYF
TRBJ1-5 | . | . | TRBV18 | TGTGCCAGCTCAGGGGGGGTGGATCAGCCCCAGCATTTT | CASSGGVDQPQHF
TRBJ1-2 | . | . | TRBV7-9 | TGTGCCAGCAGCTTAGCGGAAGGGACACACATAGGCTACACCTTC | CASSLAEGTHIGYTF
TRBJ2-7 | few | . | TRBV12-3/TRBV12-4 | TGTGCCAGCAGTTTAGACTTTGAAGAGCAGTACTTC | CASSLDFEEQYF
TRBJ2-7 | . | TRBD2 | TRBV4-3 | TGCGCCAGCAGCCGGAAGCCTAGCGGGGGGGCCAACGAGCAGTACTTC | CASSRKPSGGANEQYF
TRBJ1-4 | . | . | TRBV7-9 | TGTGCCAGCAGCTTAGAGTTGAGGCGGGACGGGGGTGAAAAACTGTTTTTT | CASSLELRRDGGEKLFF
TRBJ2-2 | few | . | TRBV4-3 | TGCGCCAGCAGCCAGCCCGGACTTTCCACCGGGGAGCTGTTTTTT | CASSQPGLSTGELFF
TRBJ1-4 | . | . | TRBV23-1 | TGCGCCAGCAGTCAAATGGAGAGGGAAGAGAGAAGTAATGAAAAACTGTTTTTT | CASSQMEREERSNEKLFF
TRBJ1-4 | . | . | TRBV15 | TGTGCCACCAGCAGAGATGCGGGGGCTGCTAATGAAAAACTGTTTTTT | CATSRDAGAANEKLFF
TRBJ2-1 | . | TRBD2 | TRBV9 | TGTGCCAGCAGTAGCGGGGGGACTTTTAGCCATGAGCAGTTCTTC | CASSSGGTFSHEQFF
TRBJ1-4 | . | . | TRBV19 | TGTGCCAGTAGTCTTTCGCAGGGTGTAACTAATGAAAAACTGTTTTTT | CASSLSQGVTNEKLFF
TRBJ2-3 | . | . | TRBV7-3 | TGTGCCAGCAGCTTACAGCTTTTCGGAGCGGGCTCCACAGATACGCAGTATTTT | CASSLQLFGAGSTDTQYF
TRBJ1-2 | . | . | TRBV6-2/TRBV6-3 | TGTGCCAGCAGTTACGGCATTCTCGCAAATGGCTACACCTTC | CASSYGILANGYTF
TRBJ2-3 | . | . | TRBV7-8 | TGTGCCAGCAGCGAGACAAACTGGAGCACAGATACGCAGTATTTT | CASSETNWSTDTQYF
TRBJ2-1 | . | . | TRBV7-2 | TGTGCCAGCAGCTTAGTCCAGGGAGGTGAGCAGTTCTTC | CASSLVQGGEQFF
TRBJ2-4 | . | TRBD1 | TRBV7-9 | TGTGCCAGCAGCCGAGGACAGGGGGCGCGGGCCAAAAACATTCAGTACTTC | CASSRGQGARAKNIQYF
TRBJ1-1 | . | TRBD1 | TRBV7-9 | TGTGCCAGCAGCTTAGAAAGACAGGGGGCGAAAGCTTTCTTT | CASSLERQGAKAFF
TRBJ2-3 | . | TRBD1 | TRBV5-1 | TGCGCCAGCAGCTCCGGGGGACAGGTCACAGATACGCAGTATTTT | CASSSGGQVTDTQYF
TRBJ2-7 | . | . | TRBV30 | TGTGCCTCATCCCGTCGGGGGATACTGACCTACGAGCAGTACTTC | CASSRRGILTYEQYF